A single sample is the source of the 26 T cell receptor beta chains below, sequenced in a study of OX40 agonist ivuxolimab in advanced cancers. Here immunoSEQ multiplex PCR was the method, and the copy in TCRdb shows in-frame clones only, minus some. The table has about 150,000 clones, 94% seen once. The specimen was CD4+ or CD8+ T cells sorted from blood, collected in a trial of the OX40 agonist ivuxolimab. The receptors were sampled from an adult with an advanced solid tumor such as melanoma, head and neck, liver or kidney cancer.

The chain employs TRBV5-1 and TRBJ2-2; 7 positions match TRBD1. This CDR3 contains 17 residues. V trimming: 5 bases; J trimming: 0 bases; junction bases outside the gene matches: 10. The germline CDR1 and CDR2 sequences are SGHRS and YFSETQ. This CDR3 is CASRILQGSANTGELFF. DNA of the CDR3: TGCGCCAGCAGGATTCTACAGGGGTCCGCGAACACCGGGGAGCTGTTTTTT.

CDR3 sequence reads: CASSVGQGVMNTEAFF. The CDR3 bases are TGTGCCAGCAGCGTGGGCCAGGGAGTTATGAACACTGAAGCTTTCTTT. The chain combines TRBV9 with TRBJ1-1; TRBD1 is a possible D gene (5 bases). From germline, CDR1 is SGDLS and CDR2 YYNGEE. V lost 2 bases and J 0 bases, leaving 14 bases between the germline ends. The CDR3 is made up of 16 amino acids.

The chain recombines TRBV18 with TRBJ1-4; D is uncertain. This CDR3 region has 14 residues. V was shortened by 3 bases and J by 8 bases, with 13 bases between the two germline ends. Germline V CDR1 and CDR2: KGHSH, LQKENI. The CDR3 coding sequence is TGTGCCAGCTCACCCTACGGTCTACGAGAAAAACTGTTTTTT. It translates to CASSPYGLREKLFF.

This clone came up a few times. CDR3 DNA sequence: TGTGCCAGCAGCTTGGGACAGGGGCAGGGTGGCTACACCTTC. This translates into CASSLGQGQGGYTF. The V and J genes are TRBV5-4 and TRBJ1-2, with TRBD1 matching over 8 bases. CDR1 is SGHNT, CDR2 YYREEE, per germline (reference sequence). J gave up 7 bases and V 0 bases, and 5 bases lay outside the gene matches. There are 14 residues in the CDR3.

This chain joins TRBV28 and TRBJ1-4; D ambiguous. V was trimmed by 6 bases and J by 8 bases, leaving 10 bases between them. The CDR3 runs 12 residues. Per germline, CDR1 MDHEN and CDR2 SYDVKM. This CDR3 is CASRAEVEKLFF. DNA for the CDR3: TGTGCCAGCAGGGCAGAGGTGGAAAAACTGTTTTTT.

This clone has more than one count but fewer than ten. Distinct nucleotide sequences in the sample also encode this CDR3. The chain employs TRBV27 and TRBJ2-2; no firm D call. The V gene's germline CDR1 is MNHEY and CDR2 SMNVEV (reference sequence). The CDR3 loop spans 13 amino acids. V was cut by 5 bases and J by 1 base, with 5 bases left in between. DNA of the CDR3: TGTGCCAGCAGTCCACGGAACACCGGGGAGCTGTTTTTT. Translation: CASSPRNTGELFF.

CDR3 loop: CASSYEGLTEAFF. In DNA form, the CDR3 reads TGTGCCAGTAGTTACGAGGGGTTAACTGAAGCTTTCTTT. The J gene is TRBJ1-1, the V gene TRBV19; possible D gene TRBD1, 5 bases. V lost 5 bases to trimming and J lost 5 bases, with 12 bases between them. This CDR3 contains 13 residues. The germline V gene has CDR1 LNHDA and CDR2 SQIVND (reference sequence).

The rearrangement joins TRBV7-9 to TRBJ2-7; D is ambiguous. CDR1 and CDR2 (germline): SEHNR, FQNEAQ (reference sequence). The CDR3 consists of 13 residues. The V end was cut by 1 base, the J end by 3 bases, with 7 bases between. The CDR3 bases are TGTGCCAGCAGCTTAGGGTCAGGCTACGAGCAGTACTTC. It codes for CASSLGSGYEQYF.

The chain employs TRBV2 and TRBJ2-4; the D gene is possibly TRBD2 (5 bases). Per the germline V gene, CDR1 is SNHLY and CDR2 is FYNNEI. CDR3 length: 13 amino acids. V shed 4 bases and J shed 12 bases, with 16 bases lying between them. As DNA, the CDR3 is TGTGCCAGCAGTGGAGGGTGGGTCCGGGATCAGTACTTC. The encoded protein is CASSGGWVRDQYF.

CDR3 in DNA: TGTGCCAGCAACGAAGCAGGGGCGGGTAATGAAAAACTGTTTTTT. This codes for CASNEAGAGNEKLFF. The chain carries TRBV6-5 and TRBJ1-4, with D perhaps TRBD1 (6 bases). Germline V gives CDR1 MNHEY, CDR2 SVGAGI. The CDR3 runs 15 residues. Trimming took off 7 bases at V and 4 bases at J, with 16 bases between the two ends.

V is TRBV7-2 and J is TRBJ1-1; D gene unclear. The CDR3 covers 13 residues. Germline assignment: CDR1 SGHTA and CDR2 FQGNSA. V lost 5 bases and J 4 bases, leaving 11 bases between the germline ends. The CDR3 loop reads CASSVGGITEAFF. In nucleotides, the CDR3 is TGTGCCAGCAGCGTGGGAGGGATCACTGAAGCTTTCTTT.

This clone was detected only once. The same CDR3 can be traced to other DNA sequences in this sample. This chain joins TRBV5-1 and TRBJ2-1; D ambiguous. Trimming stripped 0 bases from V and 3 bases from J, with 4 bases between. The CDR3 consists of 13 residues. Germline loops: CDR1 SGHRS, CDR2 YFSETQ. The CDR3 DNA is TGCGCCAGCAGCTTGGGACTCTACAATGAGCAGTTCTTC. It encodes CASSLGLYNEQFF. Filled out from reference TRBV5-1 and TRBJ2-1, the complete variable domain reads KAGVTQTPRYLIKTRGQQVTLSCSPISGHRSVSWYQQTPGQGLQFLFEYFSETQRNKGNFPGRFSGRQFSNSRSEMNVSTLELGDSALYLCASSLGLYNEQFFGPGTRLTVL.

The CDR3 loop is CASQPTGGPETQYF. The CDR3 bases are TGTGCCAGCCAGCCGACTGGGGGGCCGGAGACCCAGTACTTC. The chain is built from TRBV6-5 and TRBJ2-5; perhaps D is TRBD1 or TRBD2 (6 bases each). V lost 8 bases, J lost 5 bases, and 18 bases lay in between. Germline lookup yields CDR1 MNHEY and CDR2 SVGAGI. This CDR3 has 14 amino acids.

This rearrangement joins TRBV6-5 to TRBJ1-1; the D is unclear. CDR1 is MNHEY, CDR2 SVGAGI, per germline. This CDR3 is built from 15 residues. Trimming stripped 0 bases from V and 4 bases from J, with 12 bases between. The CDR3 nucleotides read TGTGCCAGCAGTTACTCTAGCGCCGGACCCACTGAAGCTTTCTTT. Encoded protein: CASSYSSAGPTEAFF.

The chain has TRBV7-2 and TRBJ2-1; tentative D call: TRBD1 (6 bases). Germline CDR1 reads SGHTA; CDR2 reads FQGNSA. With 0 bases removed from V and 3 bases from J, the gap between germline ends came to 12 bases. The CDR3 is 16 residues long. CDR3 DNA: TGTGCCAGCAGCTTAGCGGACAGTGGACTCTACAATGAGCAGTTCTTC. Translated, it gives CASSLADSGLYNEQFF.

This chain links TRBV2 with TRBJ1-5, with 8 bases aligning to TRBD1. The CDR3 totals 15 residues. Unmatched junction bases numbered 7, after V lost 2 bases and J lost 7 bases. Germline V gene lookup returns CDR1 SNHLY and CDR2 FYNNEI. The CDR3 here is CASSEHGQGGQPQHF. In DNA, the CDR3 is TGTGCCAGCAGTGAACACGGACAGGGCGGACAGCCCCAGCATTTT.

A note on this clone: The sample carries other DNA sequences with the same CDR3. The V and J genes are TRBV6-6 and TRBJ1-2; D may be TRBD1 (6 bases). Germline assignment: CDR1 MNHNY and CDR2 SVGAGI (reference sequence). Trimming took off 6 bases at V and 5 bases at J, with 16 bases between the two ends. The CDR3 consists of 14 residues. In nucleotides, the CDR3 is TGTGCCAGCAGCCTGCAGGGGAACTTATATGGCTACACCTTC. It encodes CASSLQGNLYGYTF.

V is TRBV30 and J is TRBJ2-1, with TRBD1 identical over 10 bases. Germline lookup yields CDR1 GTSNPN and CDR2 SVGIG (reference sequence). This CDR3 has 15 amino acids. V lost 0 bases, J lost 8 bases, and 7 bases stayed unmatched. CDR3 bases: TGTGCCTGGAGTGTCGGGACAGGGGTAAGGGATGAGCAGTTCTTC. Its protein is CAWSVGTGVRDEQFF.

V is TRBV19 and J is TRBJ1-2, with TRBD1 matching over 7 bases. Looked up from germline, CDR1 is LNHDA and CDR2 is SQIVND (reference sequence). J gave up 1 base and V 9 bases, and 5 bases lay outside the gene matches. The CDR3 runs 13 residues. CDR3 sequence: CASRTGLNYGYTF. As DNA, the CDR3 is TGTGCCAGCAGGACAGGACTTAACTATGGCTACACCTTC.

This chain's CDR3 is CASRPDRTIDHSYNEQFF. CDR3 coding DNA: TGTGCCAGCAGACCGGACAGGACGATCGACCACTCCTACAATGAGCAGTTCTTC. This sequence joins TRBV7-9 and TRBJ2-1; 7 bases are shared with TRBD1. This CDR3 spans 18 amino acids. In germline, CDR1 is SEHNR, CDR2 FQNEAQ (reference sequence). The V and J ends lost 6 bases and 0 bases, in that order; junction bases with no gene match: 14.

The CDR3: CASSYGGKGNTIYF. The CDR3 DNA reads as TGTGCCAGCAGTTACGGGGGAAAAGGAAACACCATATATTTT. The V gene is TRBV6-5, the J gene TRBJ1-3; TRBD1 is a possible D gene (5 bases). Germline CDR1 MNHEY, CDR2 SVGAGI. The CDR3 is 14 residues long. The V end was cut by 2 bases, the J end by 4 bases, with 9 bases between.

This clone is a singleton in its sample. The chain's CDR3 is CASSPGQGDYAGYTF. The CDR3 DNA is TGTGCCAGCTCACCGGGACAGGGGGATTATGCGGGCTACACCTTC. The genes are TRBV18 and TRBJ1-2, with 11 bases that match TRBD1. The CDR3 totals 15 residues. Germline CDR1 and CDR2: KGHSH and LQKENI. With 3 bases clipped from V and 8 bases from J, the junction kept 8 bases outside the gene matches.

The J gene is TRBJ2-7, the V gene TRBV6-1; TRBD1 agrees at 7 bases. The germline V gene has CDR1 MNHNS and CDR2 SASEGT. CDR3 length: 14 residues. Losses at the gene ends were 7 bases for V and 2 bases for J; bases not matched to a gene: 8. CDR3 in DNA: TGTGCCAGCACCTGGGGCACAGGGGCCTACGAGCAGTACTTC. It translates to CASTWGTGAYEQYF.

The rearrangement uses TRBV21-1 and TRBJ2-1. TRBV21-1 is marked as a pseudogene. The CDR3 is made up of 12 amino acids. The CDR3: CATPGGNNEQFF. The CDR3 DNA follows: TGTGCCACCCCAGGCGGAAACAATGAGCAGTTCTTC.

The CDR3 spells CASSLFHSGRGFYNEQFF. CDR3 sequence (DNA): TGTGCCAGCAGCTTATTTCATAGCGGGAGGGGATTCTACAATGAGCAGTTCTTC. This chain joins TRBV7-9 and TRBJ2-1; TRBD2 matches at 11 bases. This CDR3 contains 18 residues. J gave up 3 bases and V 2 bases, and 9 bases lay outside the gene matches. Germline assignment: CDR1 SEHNR and CDR2 FQNEAQ (reference sequence). Together with reference TRBV7-9 and TRBJ2-1, the CDR3 gives the full variable domain: DTGVSQNPRHKITKRGQNVTFRCDPISEHNRLYWYRQTLGQGPEFLTYFQNEAQLEKSRLLSDRFSAERPKGSFSTLEIQRTEQGDSAMYLCASSLFHSGRGFYNEQFFGPGTRLTVL.

This CDR3 is CASSLESVLAGGPEQYF. Here the CDR3 DNA reads TGTGCCAGCAGCTTAGAATCGGTTTTAGCGGGAGGGCCTGAGCAGTACTTC. The rearrangement uses TRBV7-9 and TRBJ2-7, with 11 bases identical to TRBD2. The CDR3 is 17 amino acids. Trimming took 1 base from V and 7 from J; bases not matched to a gene: 12. CDR1 is SEHNR, CDR2 FQNEAQ, per germline (reference sequence).